One T cell receptor (beta chain) is described in this entry. This clonotype appeared a single time. It has no known antigen specificity. Base qualities are not at hand, and no much larger clone is one base apart. A lone read offers only weak evidence. The hyperthyroidism patients were 18 to 65 years old and newly diagnosed, with a disease duration of less than 2 months. Anyone with other autoimmune diseases, uncontrolled infections, pregnancy or lactation was excluded from the study. Diagnosis was based on clinical symptoms, serum thyroxine, TRAb, thyroid ultrasound and orbital computed tomography. Trizol reagent was used to extract the total RNA, and its quality was then checked on an Agilent 2100 Bioanalyzer. TCR beta CDR3 regions were amplified from RNA transcripts for repertoire sequencing. The first round was an RT-PCR using HTBI primers with the Qiagen OneStep RT-PCR kit, and this first round was followed by a second-round multiplex PCR, then size selection and purification. Libraries were sequenced on an Illumina HiSeq2000 using paired-end 100 bp reads. Concerning the study's data processing: Reads were processed with SOAPnuke, discarding reads with adapters, uncalled bases, mean Phred below 15, or no exact constant-primer or identifier match. High-quality paired reads were merged with COPE v1.2.5. Each unique nucleotide sequence was defined as a clonotype, and clonotypes were aligned to IMGT TRB V, D and J references with MiTCR v1.1. The analysis was limited to V-J combinations with a frequency above 0.0001, which together covered approximately 99% of repertoires. For each V-J combination, a TCR clonal expansion and chaos score was defined as F50 clonal expansion divided by the chaos observed in the TCRdist matrix. Features were reduced by Welch's t-statistics and random forest to over 10 V-J combinations, which fed a naive Bayes classifier. The Morisita-Horn index was used to measure how similar the thyroid and blood repertoires were. TCRdb's own reprocessing of the public reads used fastp at Q25 and MiXCR and kept productive beta chains. Each CDR3 protein appears once, grouped with its most common genes and DNA. TCRdb assigned the V and J calls; the authors' analysis was not used. Counted in this sample were over a million distinct CDR3 sequences; less than 45% of them appeared once. The ten top clones hold around 10% of the sample.

These data belong to a study of Graves' ophthalmopathy and Graves' hyperthyroidism (dated by TCRdb to 2017 to 2018). Broadly, across the study: Hyperthyroidism was considered stable if no progression to ophthalmopathy occurred within 18 months of follow-up. TCR beta repertoire signatures were used to distinguish Graves' ophthalmopathy from Graves' hyperthyroidism and to predict progression to ophthalmopathy. In total, 135 blood samples were TCR-sequenced: some 40 ophthalmopathy, approximately 80 hyperthyroidism and approximately 17 hyperthyroidism-to-ophthalmopathy patients. To explore V-J signatures that separate ophthalmopathy from hyperthyroidism, a discovery set of about a hundred patients was enrolled, consisting of 43 with ophthalmopathy and some 59 with stable hyperthyroidism. An independent validation cohort was composed of some 19 hyperthyroidism patients and 17 patients who later progressed from hyperthyroidism to ophthalmopathy. In over 5 hyperthyroidism patients, the T-cell repertoire of thyroid tissue was compared with the T-cell repertoire of blood. After sampling, hyperthyroidism patients received methimazole starting at 30 mg daily, and ophthalmopathy patients received high-dose intravenous methylprednisolone.

The investigation overall reported the following: In cross-validation, the 13-signature model distinguished ophthalmopathy from stable hyperthyroidism with about 89% sensitivity and around 83% specificity, while in the test set the corresponding values were 80% and 75%. In validation, the model predicted ophthalmopathy progression with over 60% sensitivity and about 77% specificity; roughly 12 predicted patients were CT-confirmed with GO in a median of about 7.1 months. Most of the expanded thyroid clonotypes with a frequency above 0.001 were also detected in blood, and it was suggested that the thyroid immune response may be reflected by blood repertoires. Sample size was not predetermined statistically, and investigators were not blinded to group allocation.

The TCR was taken from an adult man with Graves' hyperthyroidism. The source material was peripheral blood or thyroid tissue (not recorded which).

The CDR3: CASSSGQGLFSGYTF. The DNA sequence follows: TGTGCCAGCAGCTCGGGACAGGGCCTTTTTTCTGGCTACACCTTC. The rearranged chain carries TRBV7-9 and TRBJ1-2, with 9 central nucleotides matching TRBD1. Clipping removes 4 bases from V and 7 bases from J, with 10 as the unmatched junction base count. Counted from cysteine to phenylalanine, this CDR3 has 15 amino acids. The read is trimmed to its CDR3 DNA, 45 bases read in frame from base 1. CDR1 and CDR2, looked up from the germline V gene (reference sequence), are SEHNR and FQNEAQ.